One and the same sample provided the 30 T cell receptor beta chains below, sequenced in a study of molecular identifiers for immune sequencing clone quantification. TCRdb re-analysed the PCR reads in MiXCR, keeping a single row per CDR3 protein. This table has approximately 500,000 distinct CDR3 sequences, roughly a fifth appearing once. Source material: naive CD8+ T cells from blood, with Jurkat cell RNA spiked in. Sample subset: FACS-sorted CD8+CD4-CCR7+CD45RA+ naive T cells. The receptors shown here come from a human donor in good health. Some libraries in this study had Jurkat cell RNA spiked in.

The V and J genes are TRBV27 and TRBJ2-2, with D possibly matching TRBD2 (7 bases). Germline lookup yields CDR1 MNHEY and CDR2 SMNVEV (reference sequence). The CDR3 runs to 12 residues. Trimming removed 7 bases at V and 6 bases at J, with 9 bases between. This chain's CDR3 is CASKGGPGELFF. The CDR3 coding sequence is TGTGCCAGCAAGGGGGGGCCCGGGGAGCTGTTTTTT.

V usage is TRBV20-1 and J usage is TRBJ2-7; D unresolved. The CDR3 spans 14 residues. Per the germline V gene, CDR1 is DFQATT and CDR2 is SNEGSKA (reference sequence). V lost 4 bases, J lost 2 bases, and 15 bases lay in between. This chain's CDR3 is CSATSRSITYEQYF. The DNA for the CDR3 is TGCAGTGCTACCTCTCGCAGCATTACCTACGAGCAGTACTTC.

This clonotype was found many times. The chain combines TRBV4-1 with TRBJ2-7; D ambiguous. The ends were cut back, 1 base at V and 1 base at J, with 8 bases in the middle. Germline CDR1 is MGHRA and CDR2 is YSYEKL. This CDR3 spans 14 amino acids. The chain's CDR3 is CASSQGEQSYEQYF. In DNA, the CDR3 is TGCGCCAGCAGCCAAGGGGAACAGTCCTACGAGCAGTACTTC.

Regarding this clonotype: A much larger clone lies a single base off, so this may be a read error. Likely a read error: the CDR3 ends without its conserved phenylalanine or tryptophan. This chain connects TRBV7-9 to TRBJ1-4; 12 bases align to TRBD1. Germline loops: CDR1 SEHNR, CDR2 FQNEAQ (reference sequence). V trimming: 4 bases; J trimming: 8 bases; junction bases outside the gene matches: 8. The CDR3 runs to 16 residues. The CDR3 loop reads CASSSGTGGIWEKLFL. DNA for the CDR3: TGTGCCAGCAGCTCCGGGACAGGGGGCATTTGGGAAAAACTGTTTCTT.

This clonotype was counted at least ten times. The gene calls are TRBV6-4 and TRBJ2-6; 7 bases are a match to TRBD1. With 3 bases clipped from V and 4 bases from J, the junction kept 6 bases outside the gene matches. The CDR3 runs 16 residues. CDR1 and CDR2 (germline): MRHNA, SNTAGT. The CDR3 loop is CASSETGIAGANVLTF. CDR3 nucleotides: TGTGCCAGCAGTGAGACAGGGATCGCGGGGGCCAACGTCCTGACTTTC.

This clonotype occurred many times. V is TRBV5-6 and J is TRBJ1-4; D perhaps matches TRBD1 (6 bases). V was pared by 1 base and J by 6 bases, with 13 bases between. The CDR3 has 15 residues. The germline V gene encodes CDR1 SGHDT and CDR2 YYEEEE. In DNA form, the CDR3 reads TGTGCCAGCAGCTTGTGGCCAGGGGTTGATGAAAAACTGTTTTTT. This codes for CASSLWPGVDEKLFF.

The chain has TRBV28 and TRBJ2-6; perhaps TRBD2 as D (5 bases). V was clipped by 4 bases and J by 3 bases, with 16 bases between them. Germline values: CDR1 MDHEN, CDR2 SYDVKM. This CDR3 has 17 residues. As DNA, the CDR3 is TGTGCCAGCAGTTCTCGATTGACGGGGAATGGGGCCAACGTCCTGACTTTC. This encodes CASSSRLTGNGANVLTF.

This clonotype has ten or more counts. The CDR3: CASSSGQGLNEQYF. CDR3 nucleotides: TGTGCCAGCAGCTCCGGACAGGGTCTGAACGAGCAGTACTTC. The genes are TRBV5-6 and TRBJ2-7; TRBD1 matches 8 bases. Per the germline V gene, CDR1 is SGHDT and CDR2 is YYEEEE. The CDR3 covers 14 residues. Losses at the gene ends were 3 bases for V and 5 bases for J; bases not matched to a gene: 7.

This clonotype was seen only once. This may be a read error: a much more frequent sequence differs by one nucleotide. The rearrangement joins TRBV25-1 to TRBJ2-7; weak D call: TRBD2 (5 bases). CDR3 length equals 11 residues. Per germline, CDR1 MGHDK and CDR2 SYGVNS. V shed 7 bases and J shed 8 bases, with 12 bases lying between them. The CDR3 coding sequence is TGTGCCAGCACTCCTACTAGTAAGCAGTACTTC. It translates to CASTPTSKQYF.

This clonotype was observed at least ten times. The chain links TRBV7-9 to TRBJ1-4; 9 positions agree with TRBD1. The V gene's germline CDR1 is SEHNR and CDR2 FQNEAQ (reference sequence). This CDR3 spans 15 amino acids. After removal of 2 bases from V and 5 bases from J, the junction contained 3 bases not matched to a gene. The CDR3 nucleotides are TGTGCCAGCAGCTTATCGACAGGGGGAAATGAAAAACTGTTTTTT. This sequence encodes CASSLSTGGNEKLFF.

This clonotype was detected a few times. The V call is TRBV27, the J call TRBJ2-7; D is possibly TRBD2 (6 bases). Per germline, CDR1 MNHEY and CDR2 SMNVEV (reference sequence). The CDR3 sequence is 16 residues long. V was trimmed by 6 bases and J by 3 bases, leaving 21 bases between them. The CDR3: CASRQSPGRPLYEQYF. Here the CDR3 DNA reads TGTGCCAGCAGACAAAGCCCAGGGAGGCCCCTCTACGAGCAGTACTTC.

The chain links TRBV28 to TRBJ1-3; 7 bases are a match to TRBD1. J was trimmed by 2 bases and V by 10 bases; bases with no gene match: 11. Per the germline V gene, CDR1 is MDHEN and CDR2 is SYDVKM. CDR3 length: 15 residues. The CDR3 sequence: CATRTNRGTGNTIYF. In DNA form, the CDR3 reads TGTGCCACCAGGACAAACAGGGGAACTGGAAACACCATATATTTT.

This clonotype has at least ten counts. This chain uses TRBV12-3 or TRBV12-4 with TRBJ1-2, with unresolved D. The CDR3 consists of 13 residues. V lost 3 bases and J 3 bases, leaving 8 bases between the germline ends. CDR3 protein: CASSFPYDYGYTF. The CDR3 region has the DNA TGTGCCAGCAGTTTCCCCTATGACTATGGCTACACCTTC.

This clonotype appeared a single time. A read error may be the cause here, since a much bigger clone is one base away. The conserved phenylalanine or tryptophan is not found at the CDR3 terminus, so this likely reflects a read error. The rearrangement uses TRBV7-2 and TRBJ2-1; TRBD2 agrees at 9 bases. Germline V gene sequence: CDR1 SGHTA, CDR2 FQGNSA. This CDR3 has 16 residues. Losses at the gene ends were 4 bases for V and 0 bases for J; bases not matched to a gene: 4. CDR3 amino acids: CASSSGAGGSYNEQFY. DNA of the CDR3: TGTGCCAGCAGCTCAGGAGCGGGAGGCTCCTACAATGAGCAGTTCTAC.

There are a few counts of this clonotype. The gene calls are TRBV12-3 or TRBV12-4 and TRBJ1-5; D is ambiguous. V shed 1 base and J shed 0 bases, with 10 bases lying between them. CDR3 size: 16 residues. The DNA of the CDR3 is TGTGCCAGCAGTTTAGGCCCGGGAAATAGCAATCAGCCCCAGCATTTT. Translation: CASSLGPGNSNQPQHF.

In this sample, this clonotype turned up many times. The chain recombines TRBV7-9 with TRBJ2-4; the match to TRBD2 covers 15 bases. This CDR3 region has 20 residues. Germline V gene lookup returns CDR1 SEHNR and CDR2 FQNEAQ (reference sequence). J was trimmed by 3 bases and V by 5 bases; bases with no gene match: 14. DNA of the CDR3: TGTGCCAGCAGCGACCGACGGACCGGGACTAGCGGGAGGCACAAAAACATTCAGTACTTC. Translation gives CASSDRRTGTSGRHKNIQYF.

This clonotype was observed a handful of times. The J gene is TRBJ2-3, the V gene TRBV6-2 or TRBV6-3, with unresolved D. With 2 bases removed from V and 3 bases from J, the gap between germline ends came to 15 bases. CDR1 is MNHEY, CDR2 SVGEGT, per germline. The CDR3 covers 16 residues. The CDR3 DNA follows: TGTGCCAGCAGTTACGGTTACTCGAGTATAACAGATACGCAGTATTTT. This sequence encodes CASSYGYSSITDTQYF.

The genes are TRBV11-2 and TRBJ2-7, with 10 nucleotides matching TRBD2. Trimming took 1 base from V and 6 from J; bases not matched to a gene: 12. CDR1 and CDR2 (germline): SGHAT, FQNNGV. This CDR3 comprises 17 residues. The CDR3 DNA sequence: TGTGCCAGCAGCTTAGTCCTACGAGGTCTAGCGGGAGTCGAGCAGTACTTC. Protein sequence: CASSLVLRGLAGVEQYF.

This clonotype was seen many times. The chain couples TRBV7-2 to TRBJ2-2; TRBD1 agrees at 7 bases. After removal of 5 bases from V and 2 bases from J, the junction contained 8 bases not matched to a gene. The CDR3 covers 16 residues. Germline V gene sequence: CDR1 SGHTA, CDR2 FQGNSA. CDR3 bases: TGTGCCAGCAGCCCCGGACAGGCGATAAACACCGGGGAGCTGTTTTTT. It codes for CASSPGQAINTGELFF.

This clonotype appeared a few times. The CDR3 here is CSARIFQTNSYEQYF. CDR3 DNA sequence: TGCAGTGCTAGAATATTTCAGACCAACTCCTACGAGCAGTACTTC. The rearrangement uses TRBV20-1 and TRBJ2-7; D is unresolved. CDR3 length equals 15 residues. The germline V gene encodes CDR1 DFQATT and CDR2 SNEGSKA (reference sequence). V was clipped by 2 bases and J by 0 bases, with 14 bases between them.

The rearrangement links TRBV19 to TRBJ1-5, with no clear D. V lost 2 bases and J 7 bases, leaving 12 bases between the germline ends. The V gene's germline CDR1 is LNHDA and CDR2 SQIVND (reference sequence). The CDR3 is made up of 14 amino acids. The CDR3, as DNA: TGTGCCAGTAGTATAACCGGAGGGAAACAGCCCCAGCATTTT. It translates to CASSITGGKQPQHF. Supplemented by reference TRBV19 and TRBJ1-5, the full variable domain reads DGGITQSPKYLFRKEGQNVTLSCEQNLNHDAMYWYRQDPGQGLRLIYYSQIVNDFQKGDIAEGYSVSREKKESFPLTVTSAQKNPTAFYLCASSITGGKQPQHFGDGTRLSIL.

The chain employs TRBV6-5 and TRBJ2-2; TRBD1 matches 8 bases. The V and J ends lost 5 bases and 7 bases, in that order; junction bases with no gene match: 21. The germline CDR1 and CDR2 sequences are MNHEY and SVGAGI. This CDR3 region has 19 residues. CDR3 loop: CASSLGVLVRGLFGGELFF. The CDR3 coding sequence is TGTGCCAGCAGTCTTGGGGTTCTTGTCAGGGGGCTGTTTGGCGGGGAGCTGTTTTTT.

In the case of this clonotype: A much larger clonotype is one base distant, so this may be a read error. The chain employs TRBV30 and TRBJ2-1; D remains ambiguous. CDR3 size: 12 residues. Germline assignment: CDR1 GTSNPN and CDR2 SVGIG (reference sequence). The chain's CDR3 is CAWRPENNEQSF. The CDR3 coding sequence is TGTGCCTGGAGGCCCGAGAACAATGAGCAGTCCTTC.

This clonotype occurred many times. This chain joins TRBV19 and TRBJ1-2; 10 nucleotides match TRBD1. This CDR3 comprises 16 residues. Germline CDR1 is LNHDA and CDR2 is SQIVND (reference sequence). The V and J ends lost 5 bases and 2 bases, in that order; junction bases with no gene match: 8. In nucleotides, the CDR3 is TGTGCCAGTAGTGTCAGACAGGGGGCGCGGAACTATGGCTACACCTTC. Amino acids: CASSVRQGARNYGYTF.

This clonotype appeared many times. The J gene is TRBJ2-3, the V gene TRBV7-3; the D is unclear. Trimming took 4 bases from V and 4 from J, leaving 15 bases between them. Germline lookup yields CDR1 SGHTA and CDR2 FQGTGA. The CDR3 covers 15 residues. The CDR3 bases are TGTGCCAGCAGCTACGGTGCCGGCGTTGCAGATACGCAGTATTTT. Translation: CASSYGAGVADTQYF.

This clonotype was observed a single time. V usage is TRBV7-9 and J usage is TRBJ1-4, with 9 bases identical to TRBD1. This CDR3 has 14 residues. Trimming at V came to 5 bases and at J to 7 bases, leaving 5 bases not matched to a gene. Germline CDR1 reads SEHNR; CDR2 reads FQNEAQ (reference sequence). This chain's CDR3 is CASSQGTGPEKLFF. In DNA form, the CDR3 reads TGTGCCAGCAGCCAAGGGACAGGGCCTGAAAAACTGTTTTTT.

The table lists this clonotype with many counts. The V call is TRBV19, the J call TRBJ2-7; D is tentatively TRBD1 or TRBD2 (5 bases each). The V gene lost 6 bases and the J gene lost 1 base, with 13 bases spanning the gap. The CDR3 is made up of 14 amino acids. Germline CDR1 reads LNHDA; CDR2 reads SQIVND (reference sequence). CDR3 in amino acids: CASSPGRDSYEQYF. The CDR3 DNA is TGTGCCAGTAGCCCGGGACGGGATTCCTACGAGCAGTACTTC.

Concerning this clonotype: Possible read error: a much larger clone is one base away. The chain recombines TRBV5-4 with TRBJ1-4; no reliable D call. V lost 3 bases, J lost 9 bases, and 18 bases lay in between. Germline loops: CDR1 SGHNT, CDR2 YYREEE (reference sequence). The CDR3 length is 15 residues. The DNA of the CDR3 is TGTGCCAGCAGCTCGTCGGGGATCCAAAATAAAAAACTGTTTTTT. Its translation is CASSSSGIQNKKLFF. Drawing the rest from reference TRBV5-4 and TRBJ1-4, the complete variable domain is ETGVTQSPTHLIKTRGQQVTLRCSSQSGHNTVSWYQQALGQGPQFIFQYYREEENGRGNFPPRFSGLQFPNYSSELNVNALELDDSALYLCASSSSGIQNKKLFFGSGTQLSVL.

This clonotype has just a few counts. The J gene is TRBJ2-3, the V gene TRBV7-3; D unresolved. The germline V gene encodes CDR1 SGHTA and CDR2 FQGTGA. There are 16 residues in the CDR3. V shed 5 bases and J shed 2 bases, with 17 bases lying between them. CDR3 region: CASSPFESRYTDTQYF. CDR3 in DNA: TGTGCCAGCAGCCCTTTCGAGAGCAGGTACACAGATACGCAGTATTTT. Variable domain in full (rest from reference TRBV7-3 and TRBJ2-3): GAGVSQTPSNKVTEKGKYVELRCDPISGHTALYWYRQSLGQGPEFLIYFQGTGAADDSGLPNDRFFAVRPEGSVSTLKIQRTERGDSAVYLCASSPFESRYTDTQYFGPGTRLTVL.

There are many counts of this clonotype. The chain uses TRBV20-1 and TRBJ2-3, with 8 bases matching TRBD2. Trimming took 1 base from V and 2 from J; bases not matched to a gene: 5. The CDR3 is 15 residues long. In germline, CDR1 is DFQATT, CDR2 SNEGSKA (reference sequence). DNA of the CDR3: TGCAGTGCTAGAGTCGGGGGGGTCTCCACAGATACGCAGTATTTT. Protein product: CSARVGGVSTDTQYF.